A selection of T cell receptor beta chains follows, all from one sample in a study of shared clonotypes between healthy human individuals. Libraries were prepared by immunoSEQ multiplex PCR; TCRdb keeps only in-frame clonotypes and omits some of them. This sample carries over 1.5 million clones, 95% to 99% of them seen once, and the ten largest clones take around 0.47%. Source material: naive CD4+ T cells sorted from blood. These receptors were obtained from a young man in good health. Each CDR3 is given with its conserved first and last residue. The order of the fields is J gene, V gene, CDR3 protein.

TRBJ2-1	TRBV5-1	CASSPNPGGLYNEQFF
TRBJ1-2	TRBV19	CASGHLGDGYTF
TRBJ1-2	TRBV2	CASRTGLYGYTF
TRBJ2-5	TRBV29-1	CSVSGRLQETQYF
TRBJ1-1	TRBV5-5	CASSFVISRDAEAFF
TRBJ2-3	TRBV9	CASSDPSSGSGDTQYF
TRBJ1-5	TRBV6-1	CASSRDGYSNQPQHF
TRBJ2-7	TRBV20-1	CSATPIYEQYF
TRBJ2-3	TRBV18	CASSPASTDTQYF
TRBJ2-1	TRBV30	CAWSLGLADYNEQFF
TRBJ2-7	TRBV30	CAWAQGAREQYF
TRBJ1-5	TRBV2	CASRDTGAQPQHF
TRBJ1-5	TRBV19	CASSININSNQPQHF
TRBJ1-5	TRBV7-9	CASSLQVNQPQHF
TRBJ2-2	TRBV6-1	CASSASGNTGELFF
TRBJ1-2	TRBV19	CASSPPDRADYGYTF
TRBJ2-7	TRBV6-5	CASSFGTGAYEQYF
TRBJ2-7	TRBV9	CASSVSSGSSYEQYF
TRBJ1-2	TRBV27	CASTPGRGVRGYTF
TRBJ1-1	TRBV6-6	CASSYSTAEGNTEAFF
TRBJ2-7	TRBV5-1	CASSPTGSLSYEQYF
TRBJ1-1	TRBV4-3	CASSLGFGSRAFF
TRBJ1-1	TRBV6-1	CASQTSTGEAFF
TRBJ1-2	TRBV28	CASSRSGTAYGYTF
TRBJ1-4	TRBV4-3	CASSLDRGADEKLFF
TRBJ1-1	TRBV2	CASRTGGWNTEAFF
TRBJ1-1	TRBV11-2	CASSRGIGSREAFF
TRBJ2-7	TRBV5-1	CASSLHPRDRTYEQYF
TRBJ2-1	TRBV28	CASSLSRVSDEQFF
TRBJ2-7	TRBV4-3	CASSQAAGSTYEQYF
TRBJ2-1	TRBV4-1	CASSQEELAGVEQFF
TRBJ2-6	TRBV12-1	CASSFPRVVSGANVLTF
TRBJ2-1	TRBV7-2	CASSLLAGVRYNEQFF
TRBJ1-1	TRBV29-1	CSVEGEQGAFF
TRBJ2-5	TRBV11-2	CASSTWTGGTETQYF
TRBJ2-4	TRBV14	CASSPRDRVNIQYF
TRBJ2-3	TRBV29-1	CSVTRDRGPDTQYF
TRBJ2-5	TRBV7-6	CASSAYRAGRQETQYF
TRBJ2-5	TRBV5-6	CASSRRGGDETQYF
TRBJ2-1	TRBV29-1	CSVDLSGRDIEQFF
TRBJ2-3	TRBV28	CASSFMAGTLTDTQYF